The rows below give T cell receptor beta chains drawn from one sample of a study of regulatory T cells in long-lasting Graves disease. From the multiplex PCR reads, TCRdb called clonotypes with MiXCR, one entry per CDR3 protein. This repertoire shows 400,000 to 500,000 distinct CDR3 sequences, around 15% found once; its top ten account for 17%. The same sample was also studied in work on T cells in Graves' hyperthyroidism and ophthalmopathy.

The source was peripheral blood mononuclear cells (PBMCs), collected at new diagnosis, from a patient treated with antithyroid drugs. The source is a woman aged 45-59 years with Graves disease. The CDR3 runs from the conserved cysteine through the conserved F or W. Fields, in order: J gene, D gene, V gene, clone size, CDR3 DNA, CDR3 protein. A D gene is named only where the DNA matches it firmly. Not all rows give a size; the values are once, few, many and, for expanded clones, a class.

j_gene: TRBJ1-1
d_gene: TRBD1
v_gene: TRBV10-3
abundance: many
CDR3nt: TGTGCCATCACCCCTGTGGGACAGAGGAACACTGAAGCTTTCTTT
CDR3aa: CAITPVGQRNTEAFF

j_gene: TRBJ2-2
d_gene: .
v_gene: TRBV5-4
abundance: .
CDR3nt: TGTGCCAGCAGCCCGGGGTCGGTCACCGGGGAGCTGTTTTTT
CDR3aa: CASSPGSVTGELFF

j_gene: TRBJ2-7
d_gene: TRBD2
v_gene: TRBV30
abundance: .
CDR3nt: TGTGCCTGGAGTGTAGCGGGGAGCTCCTACGAGCAGTACTTC
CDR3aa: CAWSVAGSSYEQYF

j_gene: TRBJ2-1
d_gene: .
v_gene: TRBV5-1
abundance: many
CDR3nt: TGCGCCAGCAGCTTTACCTTCAATGAGCAGTTCTTC
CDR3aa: CASSFTFNEQFF

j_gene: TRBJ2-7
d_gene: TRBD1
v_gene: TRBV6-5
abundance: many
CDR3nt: TGTGCCAGCAGTTACCAGGGGGTTGTCTACTTC
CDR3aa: CASSYQGVVYF

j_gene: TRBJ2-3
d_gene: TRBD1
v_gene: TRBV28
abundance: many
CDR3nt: TGTGCCATCTCCCAGACCCGGGACAGGGAGGAAGATACGCAGTATTTT
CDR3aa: CAISQTRDREEDTQYF

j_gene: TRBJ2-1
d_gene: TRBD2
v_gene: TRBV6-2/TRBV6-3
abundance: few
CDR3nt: TGTGCCAGCAGCTTTACTAGCGGAGGATCCTACAATGAGCAGTTCTTC
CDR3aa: CASSFTSGGSYNEQFF

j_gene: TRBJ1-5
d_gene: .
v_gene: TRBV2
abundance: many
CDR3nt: TGTGCCAGCAGCGACACCAATCAGCCCCAGCATTTT
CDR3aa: CASSDTNQPQHF

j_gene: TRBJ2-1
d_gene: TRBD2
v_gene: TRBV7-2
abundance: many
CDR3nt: TGTGCCAGCAGCTTCGGCGGGAGCTTTCCCTACAATGAGCAGTTCTTC
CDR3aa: CASSFGGSFPYNEQFF

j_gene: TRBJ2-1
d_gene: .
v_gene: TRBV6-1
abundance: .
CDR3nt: TGTGCCAGCAGCAAACAGAGCGAGGGGAATGAGCAGTTCTTC
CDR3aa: CASSKQSEGNEQFF

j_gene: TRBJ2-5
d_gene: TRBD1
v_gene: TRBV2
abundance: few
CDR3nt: TGTGCCAGCAGTAATCAAGGGACAGACCAAGAGACCCAGTACTTC
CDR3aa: CASSNQGTDQETQYF

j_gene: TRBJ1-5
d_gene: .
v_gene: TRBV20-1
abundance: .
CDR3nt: TGCAGTGCTAGAGAGATGGAGGATCGCAATCAGCCCCAGCATTTT
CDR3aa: CSAREMEDRNQPQHF

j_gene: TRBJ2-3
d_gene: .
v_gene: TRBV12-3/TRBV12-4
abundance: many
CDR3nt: TGTGCCAGCAGTCCCGGGGCCCAGAGGGGTCCGTCAGATACGCAGTATTTT
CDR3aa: CASSPGAQRGPSDTQYF

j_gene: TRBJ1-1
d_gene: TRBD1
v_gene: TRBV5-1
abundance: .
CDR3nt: TGCGCCAGCAGCTTGGGAACAGGGGTTGTGACTGAAGCTTTCTTT
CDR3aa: CASSLGTGVVTEAFF

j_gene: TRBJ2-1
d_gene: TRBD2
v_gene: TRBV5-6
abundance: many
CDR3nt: TGTGCCAGCAGCTTGACCGGGAGGAGCTCCTACAATGAGCAGTTCTTC
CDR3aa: CASSLTGRSSYNEQFF

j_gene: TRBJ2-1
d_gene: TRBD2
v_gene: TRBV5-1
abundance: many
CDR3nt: TGCGCCAGCAGCTTTTTTGGAGCGGGAGCCACCAACAATGAGCAGTTCTTC
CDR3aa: CASSFFGAGATNNEQFF

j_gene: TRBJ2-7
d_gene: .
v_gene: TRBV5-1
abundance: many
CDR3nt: TGCGCCAGCAGCTTGAGTGGAGTCCCCAGCGAGCAGTACTTC
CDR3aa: CASSLSGVPSEQYF

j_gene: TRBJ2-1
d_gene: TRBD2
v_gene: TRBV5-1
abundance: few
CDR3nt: TGCGCCAGCAGCTTGTGGGCTAGCGGGAGGGGCCGCCGGTTCTTC
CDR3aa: CASSLWASGRGRRFF

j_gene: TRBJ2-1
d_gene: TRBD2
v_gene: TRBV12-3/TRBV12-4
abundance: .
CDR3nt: TGTGCCGGCAGTTACCGTAGCGGGAGGTCATTTTATGAGCAGTTCTTC
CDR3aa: CAGSYRSGRSFYEQFF

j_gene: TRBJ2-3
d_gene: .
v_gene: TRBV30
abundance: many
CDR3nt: TGTGCCTGGTCCTCGAGCACAGATACGCAGTATTTT
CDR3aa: CAWSSSTDTQYF

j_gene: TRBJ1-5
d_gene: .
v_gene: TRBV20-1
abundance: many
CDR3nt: TGCAGTGCTAGAGATTTAAGGAAAGGGGGTAGCAATCAGCCCCAGCATTTT
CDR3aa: CSARDLRKGGSNQPQHF

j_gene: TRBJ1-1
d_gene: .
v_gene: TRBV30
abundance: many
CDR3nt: TGTGCCTGGACACCCTCCAGGGGTTACACTGAAGCTTTCTTT
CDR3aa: CAWTPSRGYTEAFF

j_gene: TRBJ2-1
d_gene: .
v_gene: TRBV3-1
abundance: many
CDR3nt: TGTGCCAGCAGCCAAGGGGTGGACAAATACAATGAGCAGTTCTTC
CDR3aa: CASSQGVDKYNEQFF

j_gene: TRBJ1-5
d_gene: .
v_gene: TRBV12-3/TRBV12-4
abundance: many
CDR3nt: TGTGCCAGCAGTTTAAGGGAATACCAGCCCCAGCATTTT
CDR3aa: CASSLREYQPQHF

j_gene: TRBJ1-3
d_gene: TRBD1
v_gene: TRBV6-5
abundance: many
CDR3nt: TGTGCCAGCAGTTACTCGGGACAGAACTCTGGAAACACCATATATTTT
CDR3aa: CASSYSGQNSGNTIYF

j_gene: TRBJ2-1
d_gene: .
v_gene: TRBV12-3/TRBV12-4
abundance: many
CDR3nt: TGTGCCAGCAGTTTAGCCGGTACGGGCACCTACAATGAGCAGTTCTTC
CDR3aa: CASSLAGTGTYNEQFF

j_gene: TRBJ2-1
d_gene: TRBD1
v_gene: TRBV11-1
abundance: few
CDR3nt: TGTGCCAGCAGCACGGGACAGGGGGACTACAATGAGCAGTTCTTC
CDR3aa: CASSTGQGDYNEQFF

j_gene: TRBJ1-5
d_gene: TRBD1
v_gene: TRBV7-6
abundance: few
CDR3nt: TGTGCCAGCAGTTGCGACAGGGTTTGCAATCAGCCCCAGCATTTT
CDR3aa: CASSCDRVCNQPQHF

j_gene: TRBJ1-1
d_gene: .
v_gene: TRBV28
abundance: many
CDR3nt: TGTGCCAGCAGTTCCCCTTTATACAGAGGACGTGCTTTCTTT
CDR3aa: CASSSPLYRGRAFF

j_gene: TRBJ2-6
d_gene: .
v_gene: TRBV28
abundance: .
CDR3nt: TGTGCCAGCAGTTTAACCTACTCTGGGGCCAACGTCCTGACTTTC
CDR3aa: CASSLTYSGANVLTF

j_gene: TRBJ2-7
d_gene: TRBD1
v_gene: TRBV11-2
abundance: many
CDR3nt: TGTGCCAGCAGCGACCCGGGACAGGGTTCCTACGAGCAGTACTTC
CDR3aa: CASSDPGQGSYEQYF

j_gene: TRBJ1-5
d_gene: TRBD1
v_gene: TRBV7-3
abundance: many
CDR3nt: TGTGCCAGCAGCTTAACGGGCCAGGGGGAACAGCCCCAGCATTTT
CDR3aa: CASSLTGQGEQPQHF

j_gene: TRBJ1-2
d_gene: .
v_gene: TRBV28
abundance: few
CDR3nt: TGTGCCATCTCAACCCAAACAGAGACTGGCTACACCTTC
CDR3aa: CAISTQTETGYTF

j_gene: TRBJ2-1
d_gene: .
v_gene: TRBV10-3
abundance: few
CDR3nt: TGTGCCACCTGGCCGGGACTCTACAATGAGCAGTTCTTC
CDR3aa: CATWPGLYNEQFF

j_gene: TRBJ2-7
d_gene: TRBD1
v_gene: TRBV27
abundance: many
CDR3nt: TGTGCCAGCAGACGGGGACAGGGCTACGAGCAGTACTTC
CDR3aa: CASRRGQGYEQYF

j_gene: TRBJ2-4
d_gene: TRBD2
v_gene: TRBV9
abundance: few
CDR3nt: TGTGCCAGCAGCGTGGCGGCGGGAGCGGGGGGGTCAGAGGAAAACATTCAGTACTTC
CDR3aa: CASSVAAGAGGSEENIQYF

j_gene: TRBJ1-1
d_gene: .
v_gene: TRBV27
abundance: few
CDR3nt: TGTGCCAGCAACCCTAGTGGGCGGGGCATCACTGAAGCTTTCTTT
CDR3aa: CASNPSGRGITEAFF

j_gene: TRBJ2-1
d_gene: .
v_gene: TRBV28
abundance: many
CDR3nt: TGTGCCAGCAGTTTCCCAAACCCTGGGAATGAGCAGTTCTTC
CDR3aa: CASSFPNPGNEQFF

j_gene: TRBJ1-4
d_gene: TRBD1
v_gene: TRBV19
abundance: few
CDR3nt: TGTGCCAGTAGTGCGAAACAGGGGGCAGCTAATGAAAAACTGTTTTTT
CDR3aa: CASSAKQGAANEKLFF

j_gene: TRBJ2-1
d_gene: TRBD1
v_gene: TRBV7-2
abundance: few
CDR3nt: TGTGCCAGCAGCCCTATAGGGACAGGGGCCAATGAGCAGTTCTTC
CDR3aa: CASSPIGTGANEQFF

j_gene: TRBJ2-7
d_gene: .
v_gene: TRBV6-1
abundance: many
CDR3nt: TGTGCCAGCAGAACCCCGGGCCTTGGCGGGAAGGTCTACGAGCAGTACTTC
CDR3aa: CASRTPGLGGKVYEQYF

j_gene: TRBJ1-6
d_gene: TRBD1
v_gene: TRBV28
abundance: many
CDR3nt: TGTGCCAGCAGTTCCTCCTCCGGGACAGGGGGAAATTCACCCCTCCACTTT
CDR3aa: CASSSSSGTGGNSPLHF

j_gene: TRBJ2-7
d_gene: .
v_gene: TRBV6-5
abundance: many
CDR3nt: TGTGCCAGCAGTTACTCGGACAGCTCCTACGAGCAGTACTTC
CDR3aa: CASSYSDSSYEQYF

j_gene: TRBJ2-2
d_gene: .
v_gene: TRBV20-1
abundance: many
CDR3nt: TGCAGTGCTAGATATGGGGGCGAGAACACCGGGGAGCTGTTTTTT
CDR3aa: CSARYGGENTGELFF

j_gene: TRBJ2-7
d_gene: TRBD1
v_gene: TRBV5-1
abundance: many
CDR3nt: TGCGCCAGCAGCATGGGACAGGGCTACGAGCAGTACTTC
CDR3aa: CASSMGQGYEQYF

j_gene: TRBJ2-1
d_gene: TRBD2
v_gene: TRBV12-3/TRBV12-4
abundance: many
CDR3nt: TGTGCCAGCAGTTTCGAGGCGGGAGAGGAAAATGAGCAGTTCTTC
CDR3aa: CASSFEAGEENEQFF

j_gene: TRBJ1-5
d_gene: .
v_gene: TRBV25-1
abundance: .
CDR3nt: TGTGCCAGCGGTTGGGAGGATCAGCCCCAGCATTTT
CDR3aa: CASGWEDQPQHF

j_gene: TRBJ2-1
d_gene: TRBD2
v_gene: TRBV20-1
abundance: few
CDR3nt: TGCAGTGCTAGGCCGTCACTAAGACTAGCGCGAAATGTAATTTACAATGAGCAGTTCTTC
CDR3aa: CSARPSLRLARNVIYNEQFF

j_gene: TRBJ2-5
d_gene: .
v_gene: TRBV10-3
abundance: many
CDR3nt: TGTGCCCCCGGGGCGGGCCAAGAGACCCAGTACTTC
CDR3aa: CAPGAGQETQYF

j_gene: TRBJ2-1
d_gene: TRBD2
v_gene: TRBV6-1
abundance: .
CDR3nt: TGTGCCAGCACCTACGGGGTTAGCGGGAGGGTTTCGGCGTATGAGCAGTTCTTC
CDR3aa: CASTYGVSGRVSAYEQFF

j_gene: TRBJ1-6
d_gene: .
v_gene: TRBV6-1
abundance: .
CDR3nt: TGTGCCAGCAGTGAAGGAAATAGGGATTCACCCCTCCACTTT
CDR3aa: CASSEGNRDSPLHF

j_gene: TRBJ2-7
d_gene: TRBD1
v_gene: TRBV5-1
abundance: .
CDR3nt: TGCGCCAGCAGCTTTTCCGGGACAGGGGTCTCCTACGAGCAGTACTTC
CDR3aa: CASSFSGTGVSYEQYF

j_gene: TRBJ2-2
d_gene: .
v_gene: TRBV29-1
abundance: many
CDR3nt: TGCAGCGCCCATGCCCCGTTGCAGGGGGAGCTGTTTTTT
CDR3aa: CSAHAPLQGELFF

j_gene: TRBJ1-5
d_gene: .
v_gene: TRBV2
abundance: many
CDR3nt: TGTGCCAGCAGCGGGGAGGGCGGATATCAGCCCCAGCATTTT
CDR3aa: CASSGEGGYQPQHF

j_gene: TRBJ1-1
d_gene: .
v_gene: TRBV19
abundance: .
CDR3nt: TGTGCCAGTAGTATACGAGGGTCCGGGGCAGAAGCTTTCTTT
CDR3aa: CASSIRGSGAEAFF

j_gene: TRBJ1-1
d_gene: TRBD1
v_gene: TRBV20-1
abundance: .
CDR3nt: TGCAGTGCCCAGGGACAGCTCATGAACACTGAAGCTTTCTTT
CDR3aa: CSAQGQLMNTEAFF

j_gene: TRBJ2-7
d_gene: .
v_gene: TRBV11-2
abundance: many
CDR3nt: TGTGCCAGCAGCTTAGAAGCAACCTACGAGCAGTACTTC
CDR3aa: CASSLEATYEQYF

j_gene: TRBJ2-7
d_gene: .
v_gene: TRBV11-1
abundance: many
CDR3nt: TGTGCCAGCAGCTTATTCCGCGAGCAGTACTTC
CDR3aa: CASSLFREQYF

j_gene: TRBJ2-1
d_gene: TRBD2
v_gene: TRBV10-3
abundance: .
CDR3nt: TGTGCCATCAGTGAATTAGCGGGAGGGAGAGATGAGCAGTTCTTC
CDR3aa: CAISELAGGRDEQFF